This note documents a single TCR beta chain sequence. Profiled with immunoSEQ multiplex PCR; TCRdb holds only in-frame clones, not every one. The sample yields 40,000 to 50,000 clones, approximately 86% seen once. These data belong to a study of blood T cell repertoires in COVID-19. V shed 5 bases and J shed 6 bases, with 14 bases lying between them. CDR1 and CDR2 from the germline V gene are SSHAT and FNYEAQ (reference sequence). The CDR3 totals 13 residues. The TCR comes from a human donor in a cohort sampled during active COVID-19. The sample comprised peripheral blood. The genes are TRBV7-7 and TRBJ2-7, with D perhaps TRBD1 (5 bases). CDR3 sequence (DNA): TGTGCCAGCAGCGAAAGAGGCAGGGCCGAGCAGTACTTC. Amino acid sequence: CASSERGRAEQYF. Full variable domain (outside the CDR3, taken from reference TRBV7-7 and TRBJ2-7): GAGVSQSPRYKVTKRGQDVTLRCDPISSHATLYWYQQALGQGPEFLTYFNYEAQPDKSGLPSDRFSAERPEGSISTLTIQRTEQRDSAMYRCASSERGRAEQYFGPGTRLTVT.